This T cell receptor (beta chain) was captured in a study of blood T cells in healthy people across ages. Germline lookup yields CDR1 MGHDK and CDR2 SYGVNS. The CDR3 contains 16 residues. With 1 base removed from V and 5 bases from J, the gap between germline ends came to 18 bases. A second about 6 to 12 cycle PCR used barcoded and J-beta primers. Unique molecular identifiers of 12 random nucleotides labeled each cDNA. TCRdb re-called the 5' RACE reads with MiXCR, one entry per CDR3 protein. The table shows about 970,000 distinct CDR3 sequences, with roughly 50% occurring only once. Every sample had a minimum of 6.5 million PBMCs isolated.

Material for sequencing was blood. This chain joins TRBV25-1 and TRBJ2-7; perhaps D is TRBD1 or TRBD2 (5 bases each). This receptor was identified in a woman aged 55-69 years in good health. CDR3 nucleotides: TGTGCCAGCAGTGAATTAAGGGACGGCCTAAAGAACGAGCAGTACTTC. As protein: CASSELRDGLKNEQYF.